This T cell receptor beta chain was sequenced in a study of blood T cells in healthy people across ages. Whole-study context: For every two T cells, template switching captured about one barcoded beta molecule. Study-level points and caveats: Roughly linear age-related decline in beta diversity appeared, significant by age 40.

Per germline, CDR1 ENHRY and CDR2 SYGVKD. This CDR3 comprises 12 residues. In its sample, this clonotype was seen a few times. Antigen: not known. A second PCR, run for roughly 7 to 12 cycles, used a sample-barcoded 5' primer plus a J-beta primer mix. Sequencing of every sample gave 2.5 million or more CDR3-containing paired-end reads. MiXCR, applied by TCRdb to the 5' RACE reads, yields one record per CDR3 protein. Of 1.2 million to 1.5 million distinct CDR3 sequences in the sample, about 43% are singletons; the top ten hold roughly 7.9%. The receptor comes from a woman between 18 and 29 years old in good health. Sample: blood. V usage is TRBV10-3 and J usage is TRBJ2-5; TRBD2 aligns across 7 bases. Judging by the DNA end, TRBJ2-7 fits better; the J call may be wrong. The CDR3 DNA is TGTGCCATCAGTCGAGGGGAGGGCGAGCAGTACTTC. This sequence encodes CAISRGEGEQYF.